This T cell receptor beta chain was recorded in a study of OX40 agonist ivuxolimab in advanced cancers. Study at large: Dose-escalation patients' cancers were hepatocellular carcinoma, melanoma, renal cell or head and neck cancer.

Systemic immunosuppression or autoimmune disease history was grounds to exclude patients. This CDR3 has 13 residues. V dropped 1 base and J dropped 7 bases, with 12 bases sitting between them. Per the germline V gene, CDR1 is SGHRS and CDR2 is YFSETQ. On this clone: No antigen is known for it.

Study-wide results and limits: Clonal expansion by week 6 occurred in CD4+ and CD8+ blood T cells (at 0.1 to 3.0 mg/kg). Some nonresponders additionally presented with little normalized T-cell clonal expansion.

Produced via immunoSEQ multiplex PCR; TCRdb's table is partial and in-frame only. This table holds some 14,000 clones, approximately 80% found once. V and J are TRBV5-1 and TRBJ2-7; weak D call: TRBD2 (6 bases). This clonotype originated in an adult with an advanced solid tumor such as melanoma, head and neck, liver or kidney cancer. The sequencing here drew on CD4+ or CD8+ T cells sorted from blood, taken in a trial of the OX40 agonist ivuxolimab. This CDR3 is CASSLTAAGEQYF. The CDR3 DNA is TGCGCCAGCAGCTTGACGGCCGCGGGGGAGCAGTACTTC.